A selection of T cell receptor beta chains follows, all from one sample in a study of T cells in Graves' hyperthyroidism and ophthalmopathy. TCRdb analysed the multiplex PCR reads with MiXCR anew, one entry per CDR3 protein. The top ten clones hold roughly 5.7% of a sample with approximately 600,000 distinct CDR3 sequences, around 13% of them seen once. Sequencing was done on a sample of blood. The receptor set was obtained from a woman aged 30 to 39 with Graves' hyperthyroidism that later progressed to Graves' ophthalmopathy. The CDR3 runs from the conserved cysteine through the conserved F or W.

V: TRBV28
CDR3: CASSLPGQVEKLFF

V: TRBV16
CDR3: CASSGLAGGTNEQFF

V: TRBV3-1
CDR3: CASRVGPGGELFF

V: TRBV3-1
CDR3: CASSPDGQNIQYF

V: TRBV28
CDR3: CASIRSLTSGRVRQAGELFF

V: TRBV3-1
CDR3: CASSQEGGGRTSYNEQFF

V: TRBV2
CDR3: CASAGTENSPLHF

V: TRBV6-1
CDR3: CASSEATSNQPQHF

V: TRBV10-2
CDR3: CASSVSGSVGEQFF

V: TRBV12-3/TRBV12-4
CDR3: CASRLADTQYF

V: TRBV13
CDR3: CASSSLSGETYEQYF

V: TRBV28
CDR3: CASRPYGSRGYGYTF

V: TRBV2
CDR3: CASSEESPATQYF

V: TRBV7-2
CDR3: CASSLTTRLLNEQFF

V: TRBV11-2
CDR3: CASSPHLAASSGNTIYF

V: TRBV28
CDR3: CASSLLRGLRDQPQHF

V: TRBV9
CDR3: CASTGQGHPNTEAFF

V: TRBV27
CDR3: CASSLSDRGYENTGELFF

V: TRBV30
CDR3: CAWSVISGGGNQPQHF

V: TRBV5-1
CDR3: CASSLGGFGAGSPLHF

V: TRBV4-1
CDR3: CASSHPEGVYGYTF

V: TRBV27
CDR3: CASRGGQGTRTEAFF

V: TRBV20-1
CDR3: CSAMVPGEQYF

V: TRBV20-1
CDR3: CSAVQRDRGVPGELFF

V: TRBV6-2/TRBV6-3
CDR3: CASSDPYLGGWDTGELFF

V: TRBV29-1
CDR3: CSVGGYSSYEQYF

V: TRBV6-6
CDR3: CASSYDYYYEQYF

V: TRBV2
CDR3: CASSPTSGRLDEQFF

V: TRBV11-2
CDR3: CASSFEGSTEAFF

V: TRBV6-2/TRBV6-3
CDR3: CATGIGNEQYF

V: TRBV19
CDR3: CASSIWGPPPYNEQFF

V: TRBV20-1
CDR3: CSARDHGGSQETQYF

V: TRBV20-1
CDR3: CSARLAGGYAEQFF

V: TRBV10-3
CDR3: CAISELWQGDGQPQHF

V: TRBV30
CDR3: CAWSAQTGDEQYF

V: TRBV6-1
CDR3: CASSELEGYEQYF

V: TRBV27
CDR3: CASRGQGWGVDNEQFF

V: TRBV10-3
CDR3: CAISESVGNEKLFF

V: TRBV9
CDR3: CASSQGLTTNEKLFF